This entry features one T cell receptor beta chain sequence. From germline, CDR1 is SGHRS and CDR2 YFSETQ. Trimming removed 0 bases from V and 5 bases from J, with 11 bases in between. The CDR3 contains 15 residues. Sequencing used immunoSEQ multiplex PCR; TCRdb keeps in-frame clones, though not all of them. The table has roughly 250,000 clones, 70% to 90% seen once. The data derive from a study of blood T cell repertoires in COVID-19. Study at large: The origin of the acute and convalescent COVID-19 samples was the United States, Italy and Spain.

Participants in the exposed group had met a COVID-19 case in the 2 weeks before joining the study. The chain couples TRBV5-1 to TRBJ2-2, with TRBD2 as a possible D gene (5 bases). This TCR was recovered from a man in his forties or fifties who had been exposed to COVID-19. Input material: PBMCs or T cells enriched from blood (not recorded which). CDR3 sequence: CASSLVSVETGELFF. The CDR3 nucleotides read TGCGCCAGCAGCTTGGTTAGCGTAGAGACCGGGGAGCTGTTTTTT.